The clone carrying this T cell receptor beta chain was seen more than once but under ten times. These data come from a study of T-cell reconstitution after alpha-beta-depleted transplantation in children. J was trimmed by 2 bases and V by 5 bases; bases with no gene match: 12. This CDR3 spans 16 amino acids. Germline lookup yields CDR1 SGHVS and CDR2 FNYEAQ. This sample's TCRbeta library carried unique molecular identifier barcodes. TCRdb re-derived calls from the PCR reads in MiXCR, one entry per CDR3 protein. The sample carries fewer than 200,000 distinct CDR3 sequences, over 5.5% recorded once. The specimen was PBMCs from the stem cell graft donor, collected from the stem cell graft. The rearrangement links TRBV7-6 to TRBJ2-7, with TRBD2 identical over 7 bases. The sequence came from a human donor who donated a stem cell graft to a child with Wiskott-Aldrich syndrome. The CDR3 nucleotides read TGTGCCAGCAGCGGACTAGGCGGGGTATACACCTACGAGCAGTACTTC. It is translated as CASSGLGGVYTYEQYF. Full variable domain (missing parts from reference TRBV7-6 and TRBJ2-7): GAGVSQSPRYKVTKRGQDVALRCDPISGHVSLYWYRQALGQGPEFLTYFNYEAQQDKSGLPNDRFSAERPEGSISTLTIQRTEQRDSAMYRCASSGLGGVYTYEQYFGPGTRLTVT.